This TCR beta chain emerged from a study of T cell responses to AZD1222 COVID-19 vaccine. For this clone: Its specificity is unknown.

This table comes from immunoSEQ multiplex PCR, and its TCRdb copy is limited to in-frame clones, with some not included. The sample holds more than 150,000 clones, roughly 92% seen once. Germline CDR1 and CDR2: SGHTA and FQGNSA. Trimming removed 1 base at V and 7 bases at J, with 10 bases between. CDR3 length: 13 residues. Points from the study as a whole: Repertoires were obtained solely post-peak T cell response. Only a handful of AZD1222 recipients tested seropositive at baseline. Donors, mostly white British, included more females; clonal diversity was possibly underestimated. A reported finding is that nearly half of spike-specific TCRs target unmutated variant regions.

The source material was peripheral blood, sampled on day 0 of AZD1222 vaccination. The rearrangement links TRBV7-2 to TRBJ1-2; D is uncertain. This clonotype originated in an adult in good health. The CDR3 reads CASSLGLPGGYTF. Here the CDR3 DNA reads TGTGCCAGCAGCTTAGGCCTCCCGGGTGGCTACACCTTC.